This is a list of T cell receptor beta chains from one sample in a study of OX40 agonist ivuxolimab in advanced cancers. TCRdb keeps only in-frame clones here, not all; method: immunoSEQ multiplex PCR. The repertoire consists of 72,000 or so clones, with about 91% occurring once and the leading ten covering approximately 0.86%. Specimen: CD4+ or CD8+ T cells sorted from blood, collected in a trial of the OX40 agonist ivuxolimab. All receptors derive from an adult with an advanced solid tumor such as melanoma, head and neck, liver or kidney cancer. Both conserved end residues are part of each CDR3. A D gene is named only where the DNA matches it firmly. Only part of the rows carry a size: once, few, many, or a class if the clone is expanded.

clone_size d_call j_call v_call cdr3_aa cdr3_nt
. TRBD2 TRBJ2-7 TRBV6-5 CASSYSVAGGYEQYF TGTGCCAGCAGTTACTCGGTAGCGGGAGGTTACGAGCAGTACTTC
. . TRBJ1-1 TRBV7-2 CASSFTGRTEAFF TGTGCCAGCAGCTTTACAGGGCGCACTGAAGCTTTCTTT
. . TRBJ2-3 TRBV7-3 CASSPYPPQSRPGSTDTQYF TGTGCCAGCAGCCCCTACCCCCCACAAAGTCGACCGGGGTCGACAGATACGCAGTATTTT
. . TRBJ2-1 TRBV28 CASSPDRKVNDEQFF TGTGCCAGCAGTCCAGACAGAAAAGTTAACGATGAGCAGTTCTTC
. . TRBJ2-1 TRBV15 CATSRGQAGQYEQFF TGTGCCACCAGCAGGGGACAAGCAGGGCAGTATGAGCAGTTCTTC
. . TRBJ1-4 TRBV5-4 CASSLVAPGKTNEKLFF TGTGCCAGCAGCTTGGTCGCGCCAGGGAAGACTAATGAAAAACTGTTTTTT
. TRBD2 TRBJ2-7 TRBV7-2 CASSSKGGLARPYEQYF TGTGCCAGCAGCTCTAAAGGGGGACTAGCGCGACCCTACGAGCAGTACTTC
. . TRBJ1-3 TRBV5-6 CASSPNGRVARSGNTIYF TGTGCCAGCAGCCCCAATGGTCGGGTAGCGCGCTCTGGAAACACCATATATTTT
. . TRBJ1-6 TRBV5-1 CASSFPNSPLHF TGTGCCAGCAGCTTCCCTAATTCACCCCTCCACTTT
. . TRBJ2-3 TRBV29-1 CSVENFGSPDTQYF TGCAGCGTTGAGAATTTCGGGAGCCCAGATACGCAGTATTTT
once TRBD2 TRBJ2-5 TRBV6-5 CASSYRGGYETQYF TGTGCCAGCAGTTACCGGGGGGGCTATGAGACCCAGTACTTC
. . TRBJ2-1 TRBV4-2 CASSSGTANYNEQFF TGTGCCAGCAGCTCGGGGACCGCGAACTACAATGAGCAGTTCTTC
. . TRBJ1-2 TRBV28 CASSTVAGKYGYTF TGTGCCAGCAGTACCGTCGCGGGAAAGTATGGCTACACCTTC
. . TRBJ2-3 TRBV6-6 CASSFGQSTDTQYF TGTGCCAGCAGTTTCGGACAGTCCACAGATACGCAGTATTTT
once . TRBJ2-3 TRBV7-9 CASSSVSPQNTDTQYF TGTGCCAGCAGCTCCGTCTCGCCGCAGAATACAGATACGCAGTATTTT
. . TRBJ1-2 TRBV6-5 CASSYSMDSFGYTF TGTGCCAGCAGTTACTCGATGGACAGCTTTGGCTACACCTTC
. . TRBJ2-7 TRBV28 CASSLRQGPFDEQYF TGTGCCAGCAGTTTACGCCAGGGGCCTTTTGACGAGCAGTACTTC
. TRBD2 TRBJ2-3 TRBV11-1 CASSLAVTHGGDTQYF TGTGCCAGCAGCTTAGCCGTGACCCACGGGGGGGATACGCAGTATTTT
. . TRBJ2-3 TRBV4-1 CASSRSHLDTQYF TGCGCCAGCAGCCGGTCGCATCTAGATACGCAGTATTTT
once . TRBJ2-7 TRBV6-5 CASSTSGTEIYEQYF TGTGCCAGCAGTACATCCGGGACTGAGATTTACGAGCAGTACTTC
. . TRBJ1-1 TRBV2 CASSEAQGLYPEAFF TGTGCCAGCAGTGAAGCCCAGGGGTTGTACCCTGAAGCTTTCTTT
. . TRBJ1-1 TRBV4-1 CASSPLGRGNTEAFF TGCGCCAGCAGCCCCCTGGGGCGGGGGAACACTGAAGCTTTCTTT
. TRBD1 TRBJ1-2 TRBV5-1 CASSNLTGTGYTF TGCGCCAGCAGCAACTTGACAGGGACTGGCTACACCTTC
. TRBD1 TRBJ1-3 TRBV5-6 CASSFQGARNTIYF TGTGCCAGCAGCTTTCAGGGGGCTAGAAACACCATATATTTT
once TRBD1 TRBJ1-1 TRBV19 CASREGQGMNTEAFF TGTGCCAGTCGGGAGGGACAGGGAATGAACACTGAAGCTTTCTTT
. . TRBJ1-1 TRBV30 CAWMVGTEAFF TGTGCCTGGATGGTGGGCACTGAAGCTTTCTTT
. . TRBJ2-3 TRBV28 CASAPANTDTQYF TGTGCCAGCGCGCCAGCCAACACAGATACGCAGTATTTT
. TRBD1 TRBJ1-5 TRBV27 CASRTDRGRLQPQHF TGTGCCAGCAGAACAGACAGGGGGCGACTCCAGCCCCAGCATTTT
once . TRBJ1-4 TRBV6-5 CASRQGDNEKLFF TGTGCCAGCAGACAAGGGGATAATGAAAAACTGTTTTTT
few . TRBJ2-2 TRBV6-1 CASSEVDTTNTGELFF TGTGCCAGCAGTGAAGTCGATACCACGAACACCGGGGAGCTGTTTTTT
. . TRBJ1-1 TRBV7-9 CASSLGSSVTEAFF TGTGCCAGCAGCTTAGGCAGTTCGGTCACTGAAGCTTTCTTT
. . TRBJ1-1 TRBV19 CASQRQVNTEAFF TGTGCCAGCCAAAGACAGGTGAACACTGAAGCTTTCTTT
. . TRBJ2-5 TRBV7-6 CASSLGFLVTYQETQYF TGTGCCAGCAGCTTAGGGTTTCTAGTAACGTACCAAGAGACCCAGTACTTC
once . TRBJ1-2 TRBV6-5 CASRAIDYGYTF TGTGCCTCCAGGGCTATAGACTATGGCTACACCTTC
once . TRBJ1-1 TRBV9 CASSLTPGLNTEAFF TGTGCCAGCAGCTTGACCCCGGGATTGAACACTGAAGCTTTCTTT
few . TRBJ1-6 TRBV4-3 CASSQMERDSPLHF TGCGCCAGCAGCCAAATGGAAAGGGATTCACCCCTCCACTTT
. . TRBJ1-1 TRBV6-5 CASSYSWGRNTEAFF TGTGCCAGCAGTTACTCGTGGGGGAGGAACACTGAAGCTTTCTTT
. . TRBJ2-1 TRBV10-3 CAIRRGENEQFF TGTGCCATCAGGCGGGGTGAGAATGAGCAGTTCTTC